These 27 T cell receptor beta chains were all obtained from the same sample, sequenced in a study of CD8 T cells in ankylosing spondylitis. TCRdb re-called the 5' RACE reads through MiXCR, storing one row per CDR3 protein. This sample has around 120,000 distinct CDR3 sequences; about an eighth occur once, and the top ten carry almost 3%. The sample was blood, either unsorted or a sorted T cell fraction (not recorded which). These receptors were taken from a female donor with ankylosing spondylitis or in good health (not recorded which).

This clonotype was found many times. The J gene is TRBJ2-3, the V gene TRBV29-1; D not resolved. V lost 6 bases to trimming and J lost 0 bases, with 10 bases between them. The CDR3 consists of 13 residues. Germline assignment: CDR1 SQVTM and CDR2 ANQGSEA. In DNA form, the CDR3 reads TGCAGCGTCCCCGGGCCCAGCACAGATACGCAGTATTTT. It translates to CSVPGPSTDTQYF.

The chain has TRBV20-1 and TRBJ2-1, with TRBD1 as a possible D gene (6 bases). V lost 2 bases and J 9 bases, leaving 14 bases between the germline ends. The CDR3 loop spans 13 amino acids. CDR1 is DFQATT, CDR2 SNEGSKA, per germline (reference sequence). CDR3 sequence reads: CSARMAGAGEQFF. The CDR3 region has the DNA TGCAGTGCTAGAATGGCAGGGGCGGGTGAGCAGTTCTTC.

This clonotype was seen many times. J is TRBJ2-2 and V is TRBV6-1; D gene ambiguous. The V gene lost 6 bases and the J gene lost 1 base, with 6 bases spanning the gap. Germline V lookup: CDR1 MNHNS, CDR2 SASEGT. The CDR3 is made up of 13 amino acids. This CDR3 is CASSSQNTGELFF. DNA for the CDR3: TGTGCCAGCAGCTCACAGAACACCGGGGAGCTGTTTTTT.

This clonotype has more than one count but fewer than ten. The chain joins TRBV19 to TRBJ2-5; maybe TRBD2 (5 bases). V was cut by 3 bases and J by 4 bases, with 9 bases left in between. CDR1 is LNHDA, CDR2 SQIVND, per germline (reference sequence). This CDR3 is 13 amino acids long. CDR3 nucleotides: TGTGCCAGTAGTATTCCGGGAATAGAGACCCAGTACTTC. Protein sequence: CASSIPGIETQYF.

CDR3 in DNA: TGTGCCAGCAGCGTAGGGGGCCGGGCGGATTCACCCCTCCACTTT. The encoded protein is CASSVGGRADSPLHF. The V call is TRBV9, the J call TRBJ1-6, with D perhaps matching TRBD1 (5 bases). This CDR3 has 15 residues. V was pared by 0 bases and J by 8 bases, with 12 bases between. The germline gives CDR1 SGDLS, CDR2 YYNGEE.

The table lists this clonotype with a few counts. The chain combines TRBV29-1 with TRBJ1-1, with 7 bases aligning to TRBD1. CDR3 size: 14 residues. Germline CDR1 and CDR2: SQVTM and ANQGSEA. V trimming: 6 bases; J trimming: 1 base; junction bases outside the gene matches: 8. The CDR3 nucleotides are TGCAGCGTGGCCCTCGACAGGGCGAACACTGAAGCTTTCTTT. It specifies CSVALDRANTEAFF.

A single count supports this clonotype. V and J are TRBV11-2 and TRBJ2-1; the D gene is possibly TRBD2 (5 bases). The germline CDR1 and CDR2 sequences are SGHAT and FQNNGV. The CDR3 has 17 amino acids. The ends were cut back, 5 bases at V and 2 bases at J, with 19 bases in the middle. CDR3 sequence: CASSSPGSAYAYNEQFF. The CDR3 DNA is TGTGCCAGCAGCAGCCCGGGGAGCGCATATGCCTACAATGAGCAGTTCTTC.

The gene calls are TRBV1 and TRBJ1-1; the table's D call TRBD1 went unverified against the DNA. TRBV1 is marked as a pseudogene. The CDR3 has 16 amino acids. The CDR3 bases are TGCACCAGCAGGCGGGGAAGGGAGGCGGGGAACACTGAAGCTTTCTTT. Translating it yields CTSRRGREAGNTEAFF.

Comment on this clonotype: One junction end does not reproduce the germline sequence, and a read error may be involved. V and J are TRBV18 and TRBJ2-6, with D perhaps matching TRBD1 (5 bases). Germline-derived CDR1 and CDR2 are KGHSH and LQKENI. The CDR3 is 15 residues long. For the CDR3, the DNA is TGTGCCAGCTCACCAGCCACCTCTGGGGCCAACGGCCTGACTTTC. Translating it yields CASSPATSGANGLTF.

A few counts support this clonotype. This rearrangement joins TRBV20-1 to TRBJ1-6; TRBD1 aligns across 8 bases. Germline V gene sequence: CDR1 DFQATT, CDR2 SNEGSKA (reference sequence). There are 15 residues in the CDR3. With 6 bases clipped from V and 5 bases from J, the junction kept 9 bases outside the gene matches. CDR3 DNA: TGCAGTGCCCAAGCCTTGGACAGGGATAATTCACCCCTCCACTTT. Amino acids: CSAQALDRDNSPLHF.

In its sample, this clonotype was seen a few times. This rearrangement joins TRBV20-1 to TRBJ2-1, with 14 bases identical to TRBD2. The germline gives CDR1 DFQATT, CDR2 SNEGSKA (reference sequence). The length of the CDR3 is 16 residues. With V trimmed by 6 bases and J by 9 bases, 13 bases remained unmatched. The CDR3 sequence: CSAIAPGLAGAGEQFF. The CDR3 nucleotides read TGCAGTGCGATAGCGCCGGGACTAGCGGGAGCGGGTGAGCAGTTCTTC.

Regarding this clonotype: A much bigger clone sits one base away, suggesting this may be a read error. The chain employs TRBV12-3 or TRBV12-4 and TRBJ2-1, with D possibly being TRBD2 (6 bases). The CDR3 sequence is 15 residues long. The germline V and J ends were trimmed by 3 bases and 12 bases, with 21 bases remaining between them. CDR3 DNA sequence: TGTGCCAGCAGTTTGGGCGGGGTGTCACTAGGCGGGCAGTTCTTC. It specifies CASSLGGVSLGGQFF.

The genes are TRBV7-2 and TRBJ2-2, with D unresolved. This CDR3 has 13 amino acids. V lost 3 bases and J 2 bases, leaving 4 bases between the germline ends. Germline CDR1 and CDR2: SGHTA and FQGNSA. CDR3 amino acids: CTSSFVNTGELFF. The DNA of the CDR3 is TGTACCAGCAGCTTCGTCAACACCGGGGAGCTGTTTTTT. The full variable domain, completed using reference TRBV7-2 and TRBJ2-2, is GAGVSQSPSNKVTEKGKDVELRCDPISGHTALYWYRQSLGQGLEFLIYFQGNSAPDKSGLPSDRFSAERTGGSVSTLTIQRTQQEDSAVYLCTSSFVNTGELFFGEGSRLTVL.

This clonotype was recorded a few times. J is TRBJ2-3 and V is TRBV10-3; a weak D match, TRBD2 (6 bases). V lost 10 bases to trimming and J lost 3 bases, with 20 bases between them. This CDR3 has 15 residues. Germline V gene data show CDR1 as ENHRY and CDR2 as SYGVKD. The CDR3 DNA sequence: TGTGCCACGAAACGGGAGAGCGTAGTTACAGATACGCAGTATTTT. This codes for CATKRESVVTDTQYF.

This clonotype was picked up many times. J is TRBJ2-5 and V is TRBV20-1, with 7 bases aligning to TRBD2. In germline, CDR1 is DFQATT, CDR2 SNEGSKA (reference sequence). The CDR3 loop spans 11 amino acids. V lost 3 bases to trimming and J lost 7 bases; unmatched junction nucleotides: 2. The CDR3 region has the DNA TGCAGTGCTAGGACGGGGGGGACCCAGTACTTC. Protein: CSARTGGTQYF.

The sample holds a few counts of this clonotype. This rearrangement joins TRBV7-3 to TRBJ1-4, with a possible D match to TRBD1 (5 bases). CDR1 and CDR2 (germline): SGHTA, FQGTGA. This CDR3 contains 15 residues. V lost 0 bases to trimming and J lost 7 bases, with 12 bases between them. CDR3 sequence (DNA): TGTGCCAGCAGCTTAACGGGGACGACTGGTGAAAAACTGTTTTTT. It yields the protein CASSLTGTTGEKLFF.

In this sample, this clonotype turned up many times. The chain combines TRBV2 with TRBJ2-1, with D perhaps being TRBD1 or TRBD2 (5 bases each). V lost 10 bases and J 5 bases, leaving 9 bases between the germline ends. This CDR3 is 11 amino acids long. Germline V lookup: CDR1 SNHLY, CDR2 FYNNEI. The CDR3: CATGADNEQFF. The CDR3 DNA follows: TGTGCCACCGGGGCTGACAATGAGCAGTTCTTC.

This clonotype was detected ten times or more. V is TRBV7-2 and J is TRBJ2-3; 7 bases are shared with TRBD1. The germline V gene encodes CDR1 SGHTA and CDR2 FQGNSA. CDR3 length equals 15 residues. With 3 bases clipped from V and 2 bases from J, the junction kept 5 bases outside the gene matches. The CDR3 DNA is TGTGCCAGCAGCTTCTCCGGGACAGACACAGATACGCAGTATTTT. Translating gives CASSFSGTDTDTQYF.

Regarding this clonotype: A much more abundant neighbour one base away suggests this may be a read error. This chain connects TRBV28 to TRBJ1-5; D is possibly TRBD1 (6 bases). The germline V gene encodes CDR1 MDHEN and CDR2 SYDVKM. CDR3 length: 16 residues. Here the CDR3 reads CASRRRTEGSNQLQHF. CDR3 DNA: TGTGCCAGCAGACGCAGGACAGAGGGGAGCAATCAGCTCCAGCATTTT.

This clonotype was seen many times. This sequence joins TRBV7-2 and TRBJ2-3, with D perhaps TRBD1 (5 bases). The germline V gene has CDR1 SGHTA and CDR2 FQGNSA. The CDR3 totals 14 residues. The germline V and J ends were trimmed by 1 base and 2 bases, with 7 bases remaining between them. CDR3 sequence (DNA): TGTGCCAGCAGCTTAGGGGGCTACACAGATACGCAGTATTTT. It specifies CASSLGGYTDTQYF.

This clonotype was counted only a few times. The CDR3 DNA reads TGCGCCAGCAGCCAAGTCGGGGACAGCTACGAGCAGTACTTC. This translates into CASSQVGDSYEQYF. The J gene is TRBJ2-7, the V gene TRBV4-1; 7 bases match TRBD1. The CDR3 has 14 residues. V dropped 1 base and J dropped 3; count of bases not matched to a gene: 3. Per the germline V gene, CDR1 is MGHRA and CDR2 is YSYEKL.

This clonotype was counted ten times or more. CDR3 residues: CASSSGTSGYNEQFF. CDR3 sequence (DNA): TGTGCCAGCAGCTCCGGGACTAGCGGTTACAATGAGCAGTTCTTC. The chain employs TRBV7-8 and TRBJ2-1; 11 nucleotides line up with TRBD2. Looked up from germline, CDR1 is SGHVS and CDR2 is FQNEAQ. Germline trimming cut 4 bases from V and 4 bases from J; bases unmatched to any gene: 3. The CDR3 covers 15 residues.

This clonotype was counted only a few times. The rearrangement links TRBV10-1 to TRBJ1-6; D is unclear. Trimming removed 3 bases at V and 6 bases at J, with 9 bases between. The length of the CDR3 is 14 residues. Germline V gene lookup returns CDR1 WNHNN and CDR2 SYGVQD (reference sequence). The DNA of the CDR3 is TGCGCCAGCAGTGACCGTCGTGGTAATTCACCCCTCCACTTT. Translated, it gives CASSDRRGNSPLHF.

The genes are TRBV12-3 or TRBV12-4 and TRBJ2-7, with TRBD1 matching 7 bases. The length of the CDR3 is 13 residues. The trim removed 6 bases at V and 2 bases at J, leaving 4 bases unmatched. The CDR3 sequence is CASRFGTAYEQYF. DNA of the CDR3: TGTGCCAGCAGATTCGGGACAGCCTACGAGCAGTACTTC.

This clonotype was recorded at least ten times. The genes are TRBV10-3 and TRBJ2-7, with a possible D match to TRBD2 (6 bases). CDR3 length: 13 residues. V was clipped by 0 bases and J by 6 bases, with 9 bases between them. The germline V gene has CDR1 ENHRY and CDR2 SYGVKD. CDR3 DNA sequence: TGTGCCATCAGTGAGTCACCGGGACTCGAGCAGTACTTC. The encoded protein is CAISESPGLEQYF.

This clonotype was detected ten times or more. The CDR3 is CASRSGGTDTGELFF. The CDR3 nucleotides read TGTGCCAGCAGATCAGGGGGCACCGACACCGGGGAGCTGTTTTTT. V gene TRBV25-1 combines with J gene TRBJ2-2, with TRBD1 matching 8 bases. Unmatched junction bases numbered 6, after V lost 6 bases and J lost 3 bases. Germline CDR1 and CDR2: MGHDK and SYGVNS. The CDR3 sequence is 15 residues long.

Notes on this clonotype: Given a much more abundant clone one base away, this may be a read error. This rearrangement joins TRBV28 to TRBJ2-3; D may be TRBD2 (6 bases). From germline, CDR1 is MDHEN and CDR2 SYDVKM. CDR3 length equals 15 residues. Trimming pared 1 base from V and 2 bases from J, leaving 10 bases between. CDR3 protein: CASSLSPGVTDTQYF. CDR3 in DNA: TGTGCCAGCAGTTTATCGCCGGGGGTCACAGATACGCAGTATTTT.